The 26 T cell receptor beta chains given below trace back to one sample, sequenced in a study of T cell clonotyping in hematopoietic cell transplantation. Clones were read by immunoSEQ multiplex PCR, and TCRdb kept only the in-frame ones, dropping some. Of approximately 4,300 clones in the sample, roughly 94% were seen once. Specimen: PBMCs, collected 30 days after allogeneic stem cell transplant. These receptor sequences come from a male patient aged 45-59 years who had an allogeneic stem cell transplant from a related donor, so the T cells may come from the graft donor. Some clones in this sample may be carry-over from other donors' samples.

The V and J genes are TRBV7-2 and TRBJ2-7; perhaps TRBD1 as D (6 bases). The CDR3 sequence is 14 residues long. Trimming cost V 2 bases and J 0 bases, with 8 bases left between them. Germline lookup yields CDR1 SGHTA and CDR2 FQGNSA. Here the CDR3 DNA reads TGTGCCAGCAGCTTACAGGGGAGCTCCTACGAGCAGTACTTC. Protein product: CASSLQGSSYEQYF.

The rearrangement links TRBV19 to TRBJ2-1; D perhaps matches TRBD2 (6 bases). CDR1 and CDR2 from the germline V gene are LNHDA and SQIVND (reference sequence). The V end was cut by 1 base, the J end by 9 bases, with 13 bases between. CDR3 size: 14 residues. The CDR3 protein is CASSIVIGGGEQFF. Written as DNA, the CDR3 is TGTGCCAGTAGTATAGTAATCGGGGGAGGTGAGCAGTTCTTC.

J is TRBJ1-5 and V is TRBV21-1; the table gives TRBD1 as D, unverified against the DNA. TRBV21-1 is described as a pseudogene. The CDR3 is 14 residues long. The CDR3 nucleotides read TGTGCCAGAAATTTGGGCAGTCGAGAATGGCCCCAGCATTTT. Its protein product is CARNLGSREWPQHF.

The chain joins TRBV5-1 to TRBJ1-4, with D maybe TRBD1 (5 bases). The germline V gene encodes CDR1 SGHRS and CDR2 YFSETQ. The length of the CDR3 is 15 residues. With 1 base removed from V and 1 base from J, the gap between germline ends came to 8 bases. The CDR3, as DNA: TGCGCCAGCAGCTTGCGGGACGTAACTAATGAAAAACTGTTTTTT. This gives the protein CASSLRDVTNEKLFF.

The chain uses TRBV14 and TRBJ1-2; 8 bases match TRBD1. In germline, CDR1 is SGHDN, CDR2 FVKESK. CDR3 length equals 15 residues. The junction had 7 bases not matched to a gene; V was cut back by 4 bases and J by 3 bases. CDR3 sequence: CASSLFTGGDYGYTF. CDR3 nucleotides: TGTGCCAGCAGCCTGTTTACAGGGGGGGACTATGGCTACACCTTC.

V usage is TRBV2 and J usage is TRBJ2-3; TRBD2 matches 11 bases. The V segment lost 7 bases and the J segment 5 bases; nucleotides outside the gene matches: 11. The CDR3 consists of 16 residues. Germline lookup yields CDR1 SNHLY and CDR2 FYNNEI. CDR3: CASKSHSGGAGDTQYF. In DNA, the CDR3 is TGTGCCAGCAAATCCCATAGCGGGGGGGCGGGAGATACGCAGTATTTT.

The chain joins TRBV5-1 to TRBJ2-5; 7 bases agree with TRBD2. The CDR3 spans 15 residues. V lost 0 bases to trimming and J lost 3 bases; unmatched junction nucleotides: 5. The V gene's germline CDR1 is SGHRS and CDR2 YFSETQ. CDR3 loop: CASSLDLAAKETQYF. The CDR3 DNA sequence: TGCGCCAGCAGCTTGGATCTAGCGGCGAAAGAGACCCAGTACTTC. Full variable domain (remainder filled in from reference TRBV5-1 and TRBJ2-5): KAGVTQTPRYLIKTRGQQVTLSCSPISGHRSVSWYQQTPGQGLQFLFEYFSETQRNKGNFPGRFSGRQFSNSRSEMNVSTLELGDSALYLCASSLDLAAKETQYFGPGTRLLVL.

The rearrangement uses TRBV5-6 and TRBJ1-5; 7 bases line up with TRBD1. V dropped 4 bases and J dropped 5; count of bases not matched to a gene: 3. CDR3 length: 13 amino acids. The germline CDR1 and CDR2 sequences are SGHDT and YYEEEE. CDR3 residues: CASSLDRDQPQHF. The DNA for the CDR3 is TGTGCCAGCAGCCTCGACAGGGATCAGCCCCAGCATTTT.

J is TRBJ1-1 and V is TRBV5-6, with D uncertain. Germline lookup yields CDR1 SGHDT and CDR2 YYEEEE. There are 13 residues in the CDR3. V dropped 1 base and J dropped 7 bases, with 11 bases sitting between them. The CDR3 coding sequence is TGTGCCAGCAGCTTGCGTGGTCAGCTTGAAGCTTTCTTT. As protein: CASSLRGQLEAFF.

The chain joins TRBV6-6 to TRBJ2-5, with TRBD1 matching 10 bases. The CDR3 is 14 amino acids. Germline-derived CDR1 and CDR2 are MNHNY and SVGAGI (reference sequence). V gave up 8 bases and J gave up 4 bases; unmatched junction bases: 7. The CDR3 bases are TGTGCCAGCTTAATGACAGGGGGCGGAGAGACCCAGTACTTC. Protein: CASLMTGGGETQYF.

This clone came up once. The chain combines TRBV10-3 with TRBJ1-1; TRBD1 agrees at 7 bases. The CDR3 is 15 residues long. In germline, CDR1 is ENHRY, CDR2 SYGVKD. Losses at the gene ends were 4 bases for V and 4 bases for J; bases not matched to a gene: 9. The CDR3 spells CAISGEGATITEAFF. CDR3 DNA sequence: TGTGCCATCAGTGGTGAGGGGGCGACGATCACTGAAGCTTTCTTT.

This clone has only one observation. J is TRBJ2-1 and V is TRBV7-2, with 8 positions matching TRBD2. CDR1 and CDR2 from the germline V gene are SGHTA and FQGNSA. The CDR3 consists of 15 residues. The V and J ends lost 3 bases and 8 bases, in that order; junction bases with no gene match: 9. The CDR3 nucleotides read TGTGCCAGCAGCTTGGCTAGCGGGTGGGGGGATGAGCAGTTCTTC. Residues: CASSLASGWGDEQFF.

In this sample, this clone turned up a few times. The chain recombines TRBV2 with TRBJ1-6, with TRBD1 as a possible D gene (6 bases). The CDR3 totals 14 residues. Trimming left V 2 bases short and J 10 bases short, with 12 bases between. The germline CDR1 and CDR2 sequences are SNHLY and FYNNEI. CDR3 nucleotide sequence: TGTGCCAGCAGTGAACCACAGGGAGTCTCACCCCTCCACTTT. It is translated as CASSEPQGVSPLHF.

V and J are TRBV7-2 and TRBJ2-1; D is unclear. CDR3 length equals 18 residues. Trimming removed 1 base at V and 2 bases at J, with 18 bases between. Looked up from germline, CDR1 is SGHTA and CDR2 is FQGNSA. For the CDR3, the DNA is TGTGCCAGCAGCTTAGGGTTGGGGTCCAAGAGTACCTACAATGAGCAGTTCTTC. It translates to CASSLGLGSKSTYNEQFF.

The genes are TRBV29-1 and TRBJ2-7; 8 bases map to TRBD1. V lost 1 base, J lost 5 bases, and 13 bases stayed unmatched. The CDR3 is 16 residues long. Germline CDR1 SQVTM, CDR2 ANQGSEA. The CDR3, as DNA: TGCAGCGTTGAAGGGGACAGGAACTATCGAGGTAACGAGCAGTACTTC. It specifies CSVEGDRNYRGNEQYF.

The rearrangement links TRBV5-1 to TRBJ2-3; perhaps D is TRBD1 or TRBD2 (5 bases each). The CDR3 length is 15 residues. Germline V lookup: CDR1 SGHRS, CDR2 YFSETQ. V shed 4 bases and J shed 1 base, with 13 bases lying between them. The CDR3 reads CASSGRDVGTDTQYF. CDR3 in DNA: TGCGCCAGCAGCGGAAGGGACGTAGGCACAGATACGCAGTATTTT. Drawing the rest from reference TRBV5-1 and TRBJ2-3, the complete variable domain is KAGVTQTPRYLIKTRGQQVTLSCSPISGHRSVSWYQQTPGQGLQFLFEYFSETQRNKGNFPGRFSGRQFSNSRSEMNVSTLELGDSALYLCASSGRDVGTDTQYFGPGTRLTVL.

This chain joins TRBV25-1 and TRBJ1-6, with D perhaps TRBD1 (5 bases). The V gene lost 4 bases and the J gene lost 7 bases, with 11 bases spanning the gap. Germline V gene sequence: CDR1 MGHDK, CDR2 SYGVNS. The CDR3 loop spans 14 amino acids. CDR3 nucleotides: TGTGCCAGCAGTGTGCCAGGGTCGAATTCACCCCTCCACTTT. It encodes CASSVPGSNSPLHF. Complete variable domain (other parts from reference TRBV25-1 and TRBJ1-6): EADIYQTPRYLVIGTGKKITLECSQTMGHDKMYWYQQDPGMELHLIHYSYGVNSTEKGDLSSESTVSRIRTEHFPLTLESARPSHTSQYLCASSVPGSNSPLHFGNGTRLTVT.

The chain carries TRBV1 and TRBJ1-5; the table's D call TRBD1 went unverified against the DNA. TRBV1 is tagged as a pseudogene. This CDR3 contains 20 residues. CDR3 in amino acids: CTSSQHAGQRSKGSNQPQHF. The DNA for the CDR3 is TGCACCAGCAGCCAACACGCAGGACAGCGTTCAAAGGGTAGCAATCAGCCCCAGCATTTT.

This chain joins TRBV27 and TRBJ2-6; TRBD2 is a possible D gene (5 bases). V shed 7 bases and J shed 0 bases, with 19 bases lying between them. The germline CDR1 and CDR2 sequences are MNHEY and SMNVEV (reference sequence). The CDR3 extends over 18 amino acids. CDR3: CASNPQPGGPSGANVLTF. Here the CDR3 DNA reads TGTGCCAGCAACCCTCAACCTGGAGGTCCCTCTGGGGCCAACGTCCTGACTTTC.

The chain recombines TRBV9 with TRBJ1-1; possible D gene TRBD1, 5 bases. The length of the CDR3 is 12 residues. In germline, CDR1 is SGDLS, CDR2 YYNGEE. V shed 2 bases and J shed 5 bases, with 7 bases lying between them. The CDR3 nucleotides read TGTGCCAGCAGCGTGGGGGAAACTGAAGCTTTCTTT. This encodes CASSVGETEAFF.

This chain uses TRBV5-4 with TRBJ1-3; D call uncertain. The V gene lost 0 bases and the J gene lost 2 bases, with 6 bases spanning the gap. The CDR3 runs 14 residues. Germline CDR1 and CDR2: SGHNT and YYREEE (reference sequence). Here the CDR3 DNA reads TGTGCCAGCAGCTTGGGGCGCGCTGGAAACACCATATATTTT. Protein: CASSLGRAGNTIYF.

CDR3 region: CAIRKAGAEQFF. The CDR3 nucleotides are TGTGCCATCAGAAAAGCGGGAGCTGAGCAGTTCTTC. V gene TRBV10-3 combines with J gene TRBJ2-1, with 8 bases fitting TRBD2. The V segment lost 6 bases and the J segment 9 bases; nucleotides outside the gene matches: 4. In germline, CDR1 is ENHRY, CDR2 SYGVKD. CDR3 size: 12 residues.

The CDR3 DNA reads as TGTGCTAGTGGTTTGGTCCAGGGACGCGCTCAGCCCCAGCATTTT. It specifies CASGLVQGRAQPQHF. The chain couples TRBV12-5 to TRBJ1-5; D might be TRBD1 (5 bases). CDR1 LGHNT and CDR2 FRNRAP come from the germline V gene. This CDR3 is built from 15 residues. Trimming removed 0 bases from V and 6 bases from J, with 12 bases in between.

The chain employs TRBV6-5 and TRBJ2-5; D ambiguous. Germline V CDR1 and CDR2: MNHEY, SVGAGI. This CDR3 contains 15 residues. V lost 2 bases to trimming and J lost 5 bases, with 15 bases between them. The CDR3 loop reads CASSYRVSPGETQYF. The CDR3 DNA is TGTGCCAGCAGTTACAGAGTGTCCCCTGGCGAGACCCAGTACTTC.

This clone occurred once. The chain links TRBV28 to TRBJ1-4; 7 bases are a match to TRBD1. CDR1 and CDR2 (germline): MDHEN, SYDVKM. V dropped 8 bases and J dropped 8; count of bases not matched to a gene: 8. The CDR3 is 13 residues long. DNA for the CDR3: TGTGCCAGCGGGGACAGCCGCCGGGAAAAACTGTTTTTT. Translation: CASGDSRREKLFF.

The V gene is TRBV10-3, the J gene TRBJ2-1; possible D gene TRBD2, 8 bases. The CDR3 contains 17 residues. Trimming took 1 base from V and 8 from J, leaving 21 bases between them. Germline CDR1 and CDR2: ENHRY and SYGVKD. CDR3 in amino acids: CAISEFPGGQTSDEQFF. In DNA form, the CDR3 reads TGTGCCATCAGTGAGTTTCCAGGGGGGCAGACTAGCGATGAGCAGTTCTTC.